These 11 T cell receptor beta chains were sequenced from one sample in a study of OX40 agonist ivuxolimab in advanced cancers. Generated by immunoSEQ multiplex PCR, the TCRdb table keeps only in-frame clones and is missing some. The sample carries tens of thousands of clones, 88% recorded once. Material: CD4+ or CD8+ T cells sorted from blood, obtained in a trial of the OX40 agonist ivuxolimab. These receptors came from an adult with an advanced solid tumor such as melanoma, head and neck, liver or kidney cancer.

This clone was seen only once. V usage is TRBV18 and J usage is TRBJ2-7; maybe TRBD1 (5 bases). Trimming stripped 1 base from V and 5 bases from J, with 12 bases between. Germline-derived CDR1 and CDR2 are KGHSH and LQKENI. The CDR3 totals 14 residues. CDR3 residues: CASSPQAGINEQYF. The CDR3 DNA reads as TGTGCCAGCTCACCACAGGCAGGGATTAACGAGCAGTACTTC.

The chain carries TRBV11-3 and TRBJ2-3; D is unclear. Germline CDR1 reads SGHNT; CDR2 reads YENEEA. Trimming took 0 bases from V and 7 from J, leaving 8 bases between them. The CDR3 has 13 residues. The CDR3 region is CASSLDVAHTQYF. In nucleotides, the CDR3 is TGTGCCAGCAGCTTAGATGTCGCGCATACGCAGTATTTT.

The V call is TRBV6-1, the J call TRBJ2-5, with 8 nucleotides matching TRBD1. Looked up from germline, CDR1 is MNHNS and CDR2 is SASEGT. This CDR3 spans 14 amino acids. Trimming took 4 bases from V and 5 from J; bases not matched to a gene: 6. CDR3 bases: TGTGCCAGCAGTGTGGTGGACAGGGCGGAGACCCAGTACTTC. Its protein is CASSVVDRAETQYF.

This clone was observed once. The V call is TRBV29-1, the J call TRBJ2-1; D gene uncertain. The V end was cut by 1 base, the J end by 3 bases, with 10 bases between. Germline CDR1 SQVTM, CDR2 ANQGSEA. The CDR3 loop spans 14 amino acids. Here the CDR3 reads CSVEAQSSYNEQFF. The CDR3 DNA is TGCAGCGTTGAAGCCCAGAGTAGCTACAATGAGCAGTTCTTC.

CDR3 in amino acids: CASRSPIGWGSEQYF. In DNA form, the CDR3 reads TGTGCCAGCAGGAGCCCCATAGGTTGGGGCTCCGAGCAGTACTTC. The chain couples TRBV6-1 to TRBJ2-7; possibly TRBD1 for D (5 bases). Trimming removed 6 bases from V and 6 bases from J, with 21 bases in between. CDR3 size: 15 residues. Germline V gene sequence: CDR1 MNHNS, CDR2 SASEGT.

The chain uses TRBV30 and TRBJ1-2; D is undetermined. The CDR3 contains 12 residues. V was pared by 8 bases and J by 2 bases, with 12 bases between. Germline assignment: CDR1 GTSNPN and CDR2 SVGIG (reference sequence). This CDR3 reads CASREMNYGYTF. CDR3 in DNA: TGTGCCAGCCGAGAAATGAACTATGGCTACACCTTC.

The J gene is TRBJ2-2, the V gene TRBV5-1; D is uncertain. In germline, CDR1 is SGHRS, CDR2 YFSETQ. V lost 2 bases, J lost 0 bases, and 8 bases lay in between. CDR3 size: 15 residues. The CDR3 coding sequence is TGCGCCAGCAGCTTCTCGCGATCGAACACCGGGGAGCTGTTTTTT. Its translation: CASSFSRSNTGELFF. Full variable domain (rest looked up from reference TRBV5-1 and TRBJ2-2): KAGVTQTPRYLIKTRGQQVTLSCSPISGHRSVSWYQQTPGQGLQFLFEYFSETQRNKGNFPGRFSGRQFSNSRSEMNVSTLELGDSALYLCASSFSRSNTGELFFGEGSRLTVL.

V and J are TRBV6-1 and TRBJ2-7, with 8 bases lining up with TRBD1. CDR3 length: 14 amino acids. Germline V gives CDR1 MNHNS, CDR2 SASEGT. V dropped 6 bases and J dropped 3; count of bases not matched to a gene: 7. CDR3 in DNA: TGTGCCAGCAGGACCGGGACAGGACACTACGAGCAGTACTTC. Translating it yields CASRTGTGHYEQYF.

The chain recombines TRBV6-1 with TRBJ2-7; 11 positions match TRBD1. With V trimmed by 4 bases and J by 2 bases, 7 bases remained unmatched. CDR1 MNHNS and CDR2 SASEGT come from the germline V gene. This CDR3 has 16 residues. For the CDR3, the DNA is TGTGCCAGCAGTGGCGGACAGGGGGCGAGTCCCTACGAGCAGTACTTC. Encoded protein: CASSGGQGASPYEQYF.

The chain recombines TRBV14 with TRBJ2-7; 10 bases agree with TRBD2. Trimming removed 2 bases from V and 1 base from J; junction bases left unmatched: 5. The CDR3 runs to 16 residues. Germline lookup yields CDR1 SGHDN and CDR2 FVKESK. The CDR3 loop is CASSQLRLAGSYEQYF. The CDR3 DNA reads as TGTGCCAGCAGCCAACTCAGACTAGCGGGTTCCTACGAGCAGTACTTC.

This chain connects TRBV5-1 to TRBJ1-4; 11 bases map to TRBD1. The CDR3 loop spans 15 amino acids. Germline loops: CDR1 SGHRS, CDR2 YFSETQ. The V and J ends lost 1 base and 8 bases, in that order; junction bases with no gene match: 4. The CDR3 DNA follows: TGCGCCAGCAGCTTGATGGGACAGGGGGAGGAAAAACTGTTTTTT. It codes for CASSLMGQGEEKLFF. Based on the CDR3 plus reference TRBV5-1 and TRBJ1-4, the full variable domain is KAGVTQTPRYLIKTRGQQVTLSCSPISGHRSVSWYQQTPGQGLQFLFEYFSETQRNKGNFPGRFSGRQFSNSRSEMNVSTLELGDSALYLCASSLMGQGEEKLFFGSGTQLSVL.